The 13 T cell receptor beta chains given below trace back to one sample, sequenced in a study of glioma-infiltrating T cells. The iRepertoire nested amplicon-rescue multiplex PCR amplified TCR alpha and beta CDR3s from RNA. Using its own MiXCR run on the multiplex PCR reads, TCRdb lists one record per CDR3 protein. Seen here are around 140,000 distinct CDR3 sequences, about two fifths observed once, and the top ten hold about a fifth. Sequencing was carried out using glioma tissue, nonneoplastic brain tissue, or PBMCs (not recorded which). The receptors stem from a human donor with low-grade glioma or glioblastoma, undergoing nonglioma brain surgery, or in good health (not recorded which).

In its sample, this clonotype was seen a few times. The CDR3 region is CASRPGIHTGELFF. The CDR3, as DNA: TGCGCCAGCAGGCCGGGGATACACACCGGGGAGCTGTTTTTT. The genes are TRBV4-1 and TRBJ2-2, with D maybe TRBD2 (5 bases). V dropped 6 bases and J dropped 3 bases, with 11 bases sitting between them. Germline CDR1 is MGHRA and CDR2 is YSYEKL. CDR3 size: 14 residues.

The CDR3 region is CASSLWAGGEETQYF. CDR3 bases: TGTGCCAGCAGCTTATGGGCGGGGGGCGAAGAGACCCAGTACTTC. The V gene is TRBV7-3, the J gene TRBJ2-5, with 8 bases that match TRBD2. Unmatched junction bases numbered 5, after V lost 2 bases and J lost 3 bases. Germline lookup yields CDR1 SGHTA and CDR2 FQGTGA. This CDR3 spans 15 amino acids.

V gene TRBV3-1 combines with J gene TRBJ1-3; D is uncertain. The ends were cut back, 1 base at V and 0 bases at J, with 4 bases in the middle. CDR1 is LGHDT and CDR2 is YNNKEL in the germline V gene (reference sequence). This CDR3 contains 14 residues. The CDR3 sequence: CASSQVRSGNTIYF. CDR3 bases: TGTGCCAGCAGCCAAGTACGCTCTGGAAACACCATATATTTT.

This clonotype came up many times. The chain recombines TRBV28 with TRBJ1-4; 8 bases map to TRBD1. CDR1 is MDHEN and CDR2 is SYDVKM in the germline V gene. The trim removed 5 bases at V and 5 bases at J, leaving 4 bases unmatched. This CDR3 spans 14 amino acids. The CDR3 loop reads CASSPRTGNEKLFF. The CDR3 DNA reads as TGTGCCAGCAGTCCCCGGACAGGGAATGAAAAACTGTTTTTT.

This clonotype was detected many times. V usage is TRBV27 and J usage is TRBJ1-1; TRBD1 matches at 10 bases. CDR1 and CDR2 from the germline V gene are MNHEY and SMNVEV (reference sequence). V shed 3 bases and J 4 bases; nucleotides not matched to a gene: 5. This CDR3 is built from 15 residues. The CDR3 DNA reads as TGTGCCAGCAGTTTGGGGACAGGGGTGAGCACTGAAGCTTTCTTT. It codes for CASSLGTGVSTEAFF.

This clonotype was found a few times. This chain uses TRBV20-1 with TRBJ1-1; maybe TRBD1 (6 bases). Per the germline V gene, CDR1 is DFQATT and CDR2 is SNEGSKA (reference sequence). V was trimmed by 3 bases and J by 4 bases, leaving 9 bases between them. This CDR3 region has 12 residues. The CDR3 loop is CSASQGTTEAFF. The CDR3 nucleotides are TGCAGTGCTAGTCAGGGGACCACTGAAGCTTTCTTT.

This clonotype was seen ten or more times. This chain links TRBV24-1 with TRBJ1-5; 7 nucleotides line up with TRBD1. From germline, CDR1 is KGHDR and CDR2 SFDVKD. The length of the CDR3 is 12 residues. V trimming: 12 bases; J trimming: 7 bases; junction bases outside the gene matches: 8. CDR3 protein: CAPRTGDQPQHF. The CDR3 region has the DNA TGTGCCCCCCGCACAGGGGACCAGCCCCAGCATTTT.

This clonotype was detected a few times. The V call is TRBV12-3 or TRBV12-4, the J call TRBJ1-2; D not resolved. The CDR3 is 14 residues long. Trimming took off 3 bases at V and 0 bases at J, with 8 bases between the two ends. The CDR3 is CASSLAAANYGYTF. CDR3 DNA sequence: TGTGCCAGCAGTTTGGCAGCCGCTAACTATGGCTACACCTTC.

This clonotype was counted a few times. The gene calls are TRBV6-6 and TRBJ1-1; tentative D call: TRBD1 (6 bases). This CDR3 has 16 residues. Germline CDR1 and CDR2: MNHNY and SVGAGI (reference sequence). The V end was cut by 2 bases, the J end by 5 bases, with 18 bases between. This CDR3 reads CASSYGGGRVRTEAFF. CDR3 DNA sequence: TGTGCCAGCAGTTACGGAGGGGGTAGGGTTAGGACTGAAGCTTTCTTT.

This clonotype has more than one count but fewer than ten. The chain has TRBV12-3 or TRBV12-4 and TRBJ2-5; D gene uncertain. The ends were cut back, 4 bases at V and 4 bases at J, with 16 bases in the middle. The CDR3 sequence is 15 residues long. This chain's CDR3 is CASSSSRRIGETQYF. DNA of the CDR3: TGTGCCAGCAGTTCATCCCGGCGGATCGGAGAGACCCAGTACTTC.

This clonotype was detected a few times. V and J are TRBV6-1 and TRBJ2-5, with TRBD2 as a possible D gene (7 bases). The germline V and J ends were trimmed by 5 bases and 1 base, with 14 bases remaining between them. CDR1 MNHNS and CDR2 SASEGT come from the germline V gene. This CDR3 is built from 15 residues. The CDR3: CASSFHAGAQETQYF. For the CDR3, the DNA is TGTGCCAGCAGTTTCCATGCGGGGGCCCAAGAGACCCAGTACTTC.

This clonotype occurred a few times. J is TRBJ2-3 and V is TRBV6-2 or TRBV6-3; 8 bases align to TRBD2. V lost 3 bases and J lost 3; bases outside the gene matches: 5. Germline-derived CDR1 and CDR2 are MNHEY and SVGEGT. The CDR3 has 15 amino acids. The CDR3 nucleotides read TGTGCCAGCAGTTATCGCGGGAGGTGGACAGATACGCAGTATTTT. This encodes CASSYRGRWTDTQYF.

This clonotype was counted between two and nine times. The rearrangement joins TRBV20-1 to TRBJ2-5, with 9 positions matching TRBD2. This CDR3 has 14 residues. V shed 3 bases and J 5 bases; nucleotides not matched to a gene: 7. Per germline, CDR1 DFQATT and CDR2 SNEGSKA (reference sequence). The CDR3 DNA sequence: TGCAGTGCTAGTTTAGTAGCGGGAGTTGAGACCCAGTACTTC. Its translation is CSASLVAGVETQYF.